This paragraph covers one T cell receptor (beta chain) sequence. Profiling relied on immunoSEQ multiplex PCR, and the TCRdb table lists in-frame clones only, not all of them. This table holds roughly 150,000 clones, 86% found once. This sample was taken from a study of cytomegalovirus exposure and HLA in healthy donors. The germline V gene has CDR1 MNHEY and CDR2 SMNVEV (reference sequence). The CDR3 loop spans 15 amino acids. Trimming shortened V by 6 bases and J by 1 base, and 13 bases separated the two germline ends. The sequenced sample was PBMCs. This clonotype originated in a young woman in good health and CMV-seronegative. The chain recombines TRBV27 with TRBJ2-1, with D maybe TRBD1 (6 bases). The CDR3 DNA reads as TGTGCCAGCAGCCTGACAGGAACTTCCTACAATGAGCAGTTCTTC. Protein: CASSLTGTSYNEQFF.